The rows below give T cell receptor beta chains drawn from one sample of a study of CD8 T cells in Susac syndrome. TCRdb reprocessed the immunoSEQ multiplex PCR reads with MiXCR, giving one entry per CDR3 protein. In the table there are about 150,000 distinct CDR3 sequences, 95% of which are singletons. Sequencing used CD4+ T cells from PBMCs. All receptors derive from a human donor with multiple sclerosis. The CDR3 runs from the conserved cysteine through the conserved F or W. The D gene is left open where the match is weak. A clone size is listed for some rows: how often the clone was seen (once, few, many), or a class if it is expanded.

NA,TRBJ2-4,NA,TRBV15,CATSRAHGGSLAKNIQYF,TGTGCCACCAGCAGAGCCCATGGGGGGAGCTTAGCCAAAAACATTCAGTACTTC
NA,TRBJ1-3,NA,TRBV30,CAWSVAGNTIYF,TGTGCCTGGAGTGTAGCAGGAAACACCATATATTTT
once,TRBJ1-2,NA,TRBV18,CASSPQGNNYGYTF,TGTGCCAGCTCACCTCAGGGGAATAACTATGGCTACACCTTC
NA,TRBJ1-4,NA,TRBV7-2,CASSLDNGIREKLFF,TGTGCCAGCAGCTTGGATAACGGGATTCGGGAAAAACTGTTTTTT
NA,TRBJ1-2,NA,TRBV6-6,CASSQGSGYTF,TGTGCCAGCAGTCAAGGGAGTGGCTACACCTTC
once,TRBJ2-5,NA,TRBV7-3,CASSGGFGETQYF,TGTGCCAGCAGCGGGGGATTTGGAGAGACCCAGTACTTC
NA,TRBJ2-2,TRBD1,TRBV18,CASTGTGATGELFF,TGTGCCAGCACCGGGACAGGGGCCACCGGGGAGCTGTTTTTT
NA,TRBJ2-7,NA,TRBV7-9,CASSLLGPTGKKDEQYF,TGTGCCAGCAGCTTATTAGGCCCTACAGGGAAGAAAGACGAGCAGTACTTC
NA,TRBJ2-7,NA,TRBV9,CASSSTPGREQYF,TGTGCCAGCAGCTCCACGCCAGGGCGGGAGCAGTACTTC
NA,TRBJ2-5,TRBD2,TRBV20-1,CSVGSGSGPRQETQYF,TGCAGTGTTGGAAGCGGGAGCGGTCCCCGTCAAGAGACCCAGTACTTC
NA,TRBJ2-7,NA,TRBV29-1,CSVGSTYEQYF,TGCAGCGTTGGGAGTACCTACGAGCAGTACTTC
NA,TRBJ2-1,TRBD2,TRBV7-6,CASSLVAGGQDSSYNEQFF,TGTGCCAGCAGCTTAGTAGCGGGGGGACAAGATAGCTCCTACAATGAGCAGTTCTTC
NA,TRBJ2-3,NA,TRBV27,CASSLLAGISTDTQYF,TGTGCCAGCAGTTTATTGGCGGGTATAAGCACAGATACGCAGTATTTT
NA,TRBJ2-5,TRBD1,TRBV2,CASSTQDRGLVETQYF,TGTGCCAGCAGTACCCAAGACAGGGGGTTGGTGGAGACCCAGTACTTC
NA,TRBJ1-2,NA,TRBV28,CASTESRNGYTF,TGTGCCAGCACCGAATCTAGGAATGGCTACACCTTC
few,TRBJ2-6,NA,TRBV7-9,CASSLAQGSGANVLTF,TGTGCCAGCAGCTTAGCGCAAGGGTCTGGGGCCAACGTCCTGACTTTC
NA,TRBJ2-7,TRBD1,TRBV29-1,CSVVTGGDRQYF,TGCAGCGTGGTGACAGGGGGAGATCGGCAGTACTTC
once,TRBJ2-5,NA,TRBV9,CASSVNTQETQYF,TGTGCCAGCAGCGTAAACACCCAAGAGACCCAGTACTTC
NA,TRBJ2-5,TRBD2,TRBV29-1,CSVGLAAGETQYF,TGCAGCGTCGGGCTAGCGGCAGGGGAGACCCAGTACTTC
NA,TRBJ2-7,NA,TRBV5-1,CASSLAYSYEQYF,TGCGCCAGCAGCTTGGCGTACAGCTACGAGCAGTACTTC
NA,TRBJ2-1,TRBD2,TRBV29-1,CSVEVGLAAANEQFF,TGCAGCGTTGAAGTGGGACTAGCGGCAGCCAATGAGCAGTTCTTC
once,TRBJ2-7,NA,TRBV29-1,CSVRGRKVGQYF,TGCAGCGTCAGGGGACGAAAGGTTGGGCAGTACTTC
NA,TRBJ2-1,NA,TRBV29-1,CSVWSVGYNEQFF,TGCAGCGTGTGGTCGGTGGGGTACAATGAGCAGTTCTTC
NA,TRBJ2-3,TRBD1,TRBV29-1,CSVDDRGLSDTQYF,TGCAGCGTTGACGACAGGGGATTGTCAGATACGCAGTATTTT
NA,TRBJ1-2,NA,TRBV9,CASKTTGQGNYGYTF,TGTGCCAGCAAGACAACAGGGCAGGGTAACTATGGCTACACCTTC
NA,TRBJ2-6,TRBD2,TRBV28,CASSIRSSGAGANVLTF,TGTGCCAGCAGTATTAGGTCTAGCGGGGCTGGGGCCAACGTCCTGACTTTC
NA,TRBJ2-7,NA,TRBV29-1,CAPAPTGYEQYF,TGCGCCCCAGCCCCCACCGGCTACGAGCAGTACTTC
NA,TRBJ1-5,NA,TRBV7-9,CASVGGGNQPQHF,TGTGCCAGCGTCGGGGGGGGCAATCAGCCCCAGCATTTT
NA,TRBJ2-1,NA,TRBV19,CASSNREQYNEQFF,TGTGCCAGTAGTAACAGGGAACAATACAATGAGCAGTTCTTC
NA,TRBJ2-5,TRBD2,TRBV12-3/TRBV12-4,CASSLGAGAAQYF,TGTGCCAGCAGTTTAGGAGCGGGAGCGGCCCAGTACTTC
NA,TRBJ2-7,NA,TRBV7-9,CASSSLPFSDRTYEQYF,TGTGCCAGCAGCTCCCTCCCATTTTCGGACAGAACCTACGAGCAGTACTTC
once,TRBJ2-7,NA,TRBV6-2/TRBV6-3,CASSYSTGTKGNEQYF,TGTGCCAGCAGTTACTCGACAGGGACTAAAGGTAACGAGCAGTACTTC
NA,TRBJ1-1,NA,TRBV20-1,CSASSAQGNTEAFF,TGCAGTGCTAGCAGTGCACAGGGGAACACTGAAGCTTTCTTT
once,TRBJ1-5,NA,TRBV20-1,CSAIADSSNQPQHF,TGCAGTGCAATCGCGGACAGTAGCAATCAGCCCCAGCATTTT
NA,TRBJ2-7,NA,TRBV11-2,CASSLVAGSLYEQYF,TGTGCCAGCAGCTTAGTCGCGGGGTCTCTCTACGAGCAGTACTTC
NA,TRBJ2-5,NA,TRBV18,CASKGPLQETQYF,TGTGCCAGCAAGGGACCCCTCCAAGAGACCCAGTACTTC
NA,TRBJ2-3,NA,TRBV20-1,CSARQATDTQYF,TGCAGTGCTAGACAGGCCACAGATACGCAGTATTTT
NA,TRBJ2-7,NA,TRBV20-1,CSARDPLSRKNSYEQYF,TGCAGTGCTAGAGATCCCCTCAGCAGGAAAAACTCCTACGAGCAGTACTTC
NA,TRBJ1-5,NA,TRBV28,CASSVLSWASNQPQHF,TGTGCCAGCAGTGTACTGAGTTGGGCGAGTAATCAGCCCCAGCATTTT
once,TRBJ1-1,NA,TRBV3-1,CASSQGKGTAFF,TGTGCCAGCAGCCAAGGGAAGGGGACGGCTTTCTTT
NA,TRBJ2-5,NA,TRBV29-1,CSVRSNSGQTQYF,TGCAGCGTTCGTTCAAACTCCGGGCAGACCCAGTACTTC
NA,TRBJ2-6,NA,TRBV29-1,CSASTAGVGANVLTF,TGCAGCGCCTCCACCGCAGGGGTCGGGGCCAACGTCCTGACTTTC
once,TRBJ2-5,NA,TRBV19,CASSTRGSGETQYF,TGTGCCAGTAGTACTCGGGGGTCGGGGGAGACCCAGTACTTC
NA,TRBJ2-3,NA,TRBV20-1,CSARDASTQYF,TGCAGTGCTAGAGATGCCTCGACGCAGTATTTT
NA,TRBJ1-5,NA,TRBV30,CAWTLGSNQPQHF,TGTGCCTGGACGTTAGGGAGCAATCAGCCCCAGCATTTT
NA,TRBJ1-2,TRBD1,TRBV30,CAWTWTGMGGYTF,TGTGCCTGGACTTGGACAGGGATGGGCGGCTACACCTTC
NA,TRBJ2-4,NA,TRBV7-9,CASSSPGAKNIQYF,TGTGCCAGCAGCTCCCCCGGAGCCAAAAACATTCAGTACTTC